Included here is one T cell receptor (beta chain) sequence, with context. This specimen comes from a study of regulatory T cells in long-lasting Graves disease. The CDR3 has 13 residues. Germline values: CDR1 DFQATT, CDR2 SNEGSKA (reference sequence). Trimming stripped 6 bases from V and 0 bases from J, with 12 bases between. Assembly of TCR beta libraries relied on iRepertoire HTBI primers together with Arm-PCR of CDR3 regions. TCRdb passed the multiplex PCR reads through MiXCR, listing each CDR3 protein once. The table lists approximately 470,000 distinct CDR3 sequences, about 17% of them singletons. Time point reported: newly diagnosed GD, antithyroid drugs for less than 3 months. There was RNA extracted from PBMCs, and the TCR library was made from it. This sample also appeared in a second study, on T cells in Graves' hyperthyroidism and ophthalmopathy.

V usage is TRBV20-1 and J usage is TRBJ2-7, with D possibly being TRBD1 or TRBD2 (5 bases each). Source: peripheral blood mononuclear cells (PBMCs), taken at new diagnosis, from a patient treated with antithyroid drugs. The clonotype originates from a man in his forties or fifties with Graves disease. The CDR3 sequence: CSAPGASSYEQYF. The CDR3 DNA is TGCAGTGCGCCCGGGGCCTCCTCCTACGAGCAGTACTTC.